This T cell receptor (beta chain) originates from a study of radiotherapy plus CTLA-4 blockade in lung cancer. Findings and limits, study-wide: Radiotherapy plus ipilimumab was followed by expansion in blood of tumor-derived TCR clones. Response was reportedly best predicted by early blood T cell clone dynamics, with interferon-beta.

In this sample, this clone turned up once. Its antigen remains unidentified. Profiled with immunoSEQ multiplex PCR; TCRdb holds only in-frame clones, not every one. Among about 57,000 clones listed, around 85% were seen once. The clonotype originates from a human donor with non-small cell lung cancer who had a complete response to radiotherapy plus ipilimumab. Sample: peripheral blood, taken from a patient treated with radiotherapy plus ipilimumab.

CDR3: CASSQDYQAYGYTF. As DNA, the CDR3 is TGCGCCAGCAGCCAAGATTATCAGGCCTATGGCTACACCTTC. V usage is TRBV4-1 and J usage is TRBJ1-2; D is uncertain. V lost 0 bases and J 4 bases, leaving 9 bases between the germline ends. The CDR3 is 14 residues long. Germline values: CDR1 MGHRA, CDR2 YSYEKL.